A selection of T cell receptor beta chains follows, all from one sample in a study of T cell responses to AZD1222 COVID-19 vaccine. Method: immunoSEQ multiplex PCR; TCRdb's copy keeps in-frame clones and lacks some. The sample contains approximately 140,000 clones, roughly 94% of which appear only once. Material: peripheral blood, obtained on day 0 of AZD1222 vaccination. All receptors derive from an adult in good health. The CDR3 runs from the conserved cysteine through the conserved F or W. D genes are given only for firm matches. Rows give clone size only sometimes, using once, few, many, or a class for an expanded clone.

DNA,CDR3,D,V,J,size
TGTGCCATCCAGTCCAATAATAATTCACCCCTCCACTTT,CAIQSNNNSPLHF,NA,TRBV10-3,TRBJ1-6,NA
TGTGCTAGTGGATGGGACCTCCTGGGTGAAGCTTTCTTT,CASGWDLLGEAFF,NA,TRBV12-5,TRBJ1-1,NA
TGTGCCAGCAGTTTTTTGGGGGGATGGCCCGGGGAGCTGTTTTTT,CASSFLGGWPGELFF,NA,TRBV27,TRBJ2-2,once
TGCGCCAGCAGCCACGGACAGATTGAAGCTTTCTTT,CASSHGQIEAFF,NA,TRBV10-2,TRBJ1-1,NA
TGTGCCAGCAGTTGGACTAATCAGCCCCAGCATTTT,CASSWTNQPQHF,NA,TRBV12-3/TRBV12-4,TRBJ1-5,few
TGTGCCAGCAGCTTAGATCAAGGGGGGACTAGTTTCTACAATGAGCAGTTCTTC,CASSLDQGGTSFYNEQFF,TRBD2,TRBV11-3,TRBJ2-1,few
TGTGCCACCAGTGATACCGGGACAGGGAGCACTGAAGCTTTCTTT,CATSDTGTGSTEAFF,TRBD1,TRBV24-1,TRBJ1-1,NA
TGTGCCAGCAGCTTAGGGTATTCCACTGAAGCTTTCTTT,CASSLGYSTEAFF,NA,TRBV11-1,TRBJ1-1,NA
TGTGCCAGCACGTCGGGGAACTATGGCTACACCTTC,CASTSGNYGYTF,NA,TRBV2,TRBJ1-2,few
TGTGCCAGCTCGGGACTAGCAATCCCCAATGAGCAGTTCTTC,CASSGLAIPNEQFF,TRBD2,TRBV19,TRBJ2-1,NA
TGCGCCAGCAGCCAAGAGGGGTCCACCTACAATGAGCAGTTCTTC,CASSQEGSTYNEQFF,NA,TRBV4-1,TRBJ2-1,once
TGTGCCACCCTTTCGCCGGGGATCACCGGGGAGCTGTTTTTT,CATLSPGITGELFF,NA,TRBV28,TRBJ2-2,NA
TGTGCCAGCAGCTTACTTCCCGGGACAGACAGGATGAACACTGAAGCTTTCTTT,CASSLLPGTDRMNTEAFF,TRBD1,TRBV7-6,TRBJ1-1,NA
TGCGCCAGCAGCCCGTGGGCAGGGGAGGGGAATGGCTACACCTTC,CASSPWAGEGNGYTF,NA,TRBV5-1,TRBJ1-2,NA
TGTGCCAGCAGCTCAAGGACAGGAGGATGGGGCTACACCTTC,CASSSRTGGWGYTF,TRBD1,TRBV9,TRBJ1-2,NA
TGTGCCAGCAGCCCAGGAAGCGGGAGGGTAAGCAATGAGCAGTTCTTC,CASSPGSGRVSNEQFF,TRBD2,TRBV7-3,TRBJ2-1,NA
TGTGCCAGCTCATCCAGACAGGACACTGAAGCTTTCTTT,CASSSRQDTEAFF,NA,TRBV18,TRBJ1-1,NA
TGTGCCAGCAGTGAAGGGGGGGGCCGGAGTGAAAAACTGTTTTTT,CASSEGGGRSEKLFF,NA,TRBV6-1,TRBJ1-4,NA
TGTGCCAGTAGTATCGGTCTGGTTGGCTACACCTTC,CASSIGLVGYTF,NA,TRBV19,TRBJ1-2,NA
TGTGCCAGTACTTGGGGGAAGTCTACCTCCACCTTC,CASTWGKSTSTF,NA,TRBV2,TRBJ1-2,NA
TGTGCCAGCAGCCAAGAAGGCCGCCCCGGGGGCTACACCTTC,CASSQEGRPGGYTF,NA,TRBV3-1/TRBV3-2,TRBJ1-2,NA
TGTGCCAGCAGTGATCGGACCCGGGGCGATACGCAGTATTTT,CASSDRTRGDTQYF,NA,TRBV6-1,TRBJ2-3,NA
TGCGCCGGCTTGACACGCTCCTACAATGAGCAGTTCTTC,CAGLTRSYNEQFF,NA,TRBV10-2,TRBJ2-1,few
TGTGCCACCAGCAGCCCTGACAGGGTCGGGGCTTTCTTT,CATSSPDRVGAFF,TRBD1,TRBV15,TRBJ1-1,NA
TGTGCCAGCAGCCATAATCCCCTAGGGGGGTATCCAGATACGCAGTATTTT,CASSHNPLGGYPDTQYF,NA,TRBV3-1/TRBV3-2,TRBJ2-3,NA
TGTGCCAGCAGCAACCGTGGACTAGCGGCATACAATGAGCAGTTCTTC,CASSNRGLAAYNEQFF,TRBD2,TRBV7-9,TRBJ2-1,NA
TGTGCCAGCAGTTTCGACAGGGGCGAGACCCAGTACTTC,CASSFDRGETQYF,TRBD1,TRBV12-3/TRBV12-4,TRBJ2-5,few
TGTGCCAGCAGCTTGAATCAGGGGCATGTTGAACTGTTTTTT,CASSLNQGHVELFF,NA,TRBV5-6,TRBJ1-4,NA
TGTGCCAGCAGCTATCATCGTCGGGGCAGGGGGCTTTTTTGCAATCAGCCCCAGCATTTT,CASSYHRRGRGLFCNQPQHF,NA,TRBV21-1,TRBJ1-5,once
TGCGCCAGCAGCCGAGGGGACAGGCCGAACACTGAAGCTTTCTTT,CASSRGDRPNTEAFF,TRBD1,TRBV4-3,TRBJ1-1,NA
TGCGCCAGCAGCCAAAGCGTCGGGGAGACCCAGTACTTC,CASSQSVGETQYF,NA,TRBV4-3,TRBJ2-5,NA
TGTGCCAGCAGACGAACCTCCGGGACAACTAACTATGGCTACACCTTC,CASRRTSGTTNYGYTF,NA,TRBV6-6,TRBJ1-2,NA
TGTGCCAGCTCAGGGAGCTCCTACAATGAGCAGTTCTTC,CASSGSSYNEQFF,NA,TRBV18,TRBJ2-1,NA
TGTGCCAGCAGCTTGGGACCCCTCACAGATACGCAGTATTTT,CASSLGPLTDTQYF,NA,TRBV7-8,TRBJ2-3,NA
TGTGCCAGCAGCTTATGGGGAGCGGCAGGGCTCCGAAGAACTGAAGCTTTCTTT,CASSLWGAAGLRRTEAFF,NA,TRBV7-6,TRBJ1-1,NA
TGTGCCAGTACCCTGGGGGGGACTGAAGCTTTCTTT,CASTLGGTEAFF,NA,TRBV19,TRBJ1-1,NA
TGCGCCAGCAGCTTGGAAGCAGGGGGTTTCACAGATACGCAGTATTTT,CASSLEAGGFTDTQYF,TRBD1,TRBV5-1,TRBJ2-3,NA
TGTGCCAGCAGTAGTGACAGATACACTGAAGCTTTCTTT,CASSSDRYTEAFF,NA,TRBV12-3/TRBV12-4,TRBJ1-1,NA
TGCAGCGTTGAAGATGCAGGGGTGGGTTATGGCTACACCTTC,CSVEDAGVGYGYTF,NA,TRBV29-1,TRBJ1-2,NA
TGTGCCAGCAGCCGACAGACGCTGAACACTGAAGCTTTCTTT,CASSRQTLNTEAFF,NA,TRBV7-9,TRBJ1-1,NA
TGTGCCAGCAGCTTAGCCGGGACTTTGGTCAATGAGCAGTTCTTC,CASSLAGTLVNEQFF,NA,TRBV11-3,TRBJ2-1,NA
TGTGCCAGCAGCTTATTCCCCAGGGGGAACACTGAAGCTTTCTTT,CASSLFPRGNTEAFF,NA,TRBV5-5,TRBJ1-1,once
TGTGCCAGCAGCGAGACTAGCTTCCTTACAGATACGCAGTATTTT,CASSETSFLTDTQYF,TRBD2,TRBV27,TRBJ2-3,NA
TGTGCCAGCAGCTTAGCCTTGGTCAGGGGGAGGGCAGATACGCAGTATTTT,CASSLALVRGRADTQYF,NA,TRBV7-9,TRBJ2-3,NA
TGTGCCAGCTCACCGGGAAGGCCCAAAGAGACCCAGTACTTC,CASSPGRPKETQYF,NA,TRBV18,TRBJ2-5,NA